These 5 T cell receptor beta chains came from one sample sequenced in a study of blood T cell repertoires in COVID-19. Generated by immunoSEQ multiplex PCR, the TCRdb table keeps only in-frame clones and is missing some. The table includes about 140,000 clones, nearly 80% detected once. The sequenced sample consisted of PBMCs or T cells enriched from blood (not recorded which). The receptors here all came from a woman between 50 and 59 years old who had recovered from COVID-19.

This clone has just one count. This chain links TRBV30 with TRBJ2-1; D perhaps matches TRBD2 (6 bases). The germline V and J ends were trimmed by 1 base and 3 bases, with 10 bases remaining between them. Germline-derived CDR1 and CDR2 are GTSNPN and SVGIG (reference sequence). The CDR3 has 14 amino acids. The CDR3 DNA follows: TGTGCCTGGAGTGCCGGGAGAAGCTACAATGAGCAGTTCTTC. This sequence encodes CAWSAGRSYNEQFF.

This clone was seen just once. This specimen includes other DNA sequences encoding the same CDR3. The chain links TRBV5-1 to TRBJ2-1; possible D gene TRBD2, 5 bases. This CDR3 is 12 amino acids long. Trimming removed 0 bases from V and 9 bases from J, with 7 bases in between. Germline CDR1 and CDR2: SGHRS and YFSETQ. The CDR3 bases are TGCGCCAGCAGCTTGGATGGAGGTGAGCAGTTCTTC. Translated: CASSLDGGEQFF.

V gene TRBV7-3 combines with J gene TRBJ2-1; 8 nucleotides agree with TRBD2. Germline V gene data show CDR1 as SGHTA and CDR2 as FQGTGA. CDR3 length equals 15 residues. Losses at the gene ends were 1 base for V and 3 bases for J; bases not matched to a gene: 2. CDR3: CASSLRLANYNEQFF. Here the CDR3 DNA reads TGTGCCAGCAGCTTAAGACTAGCGAACTACAATGAGCAGTTCTTC.

This rearrangement joins TRBV5-4 to TRBJ2-2; 8 bases map to TRBD1. The germline gives CDR1 SGHNT, CDR2 YYREEE (reference sequence). The length of the CDR3 is 15 residues. Germline trimming cut 5 bases from V and 0 bases from J; bases unmatched to any gene: 3. This CDR3 is CASSRGQANTGELFF. CDR3 sequence (DNA): TGTGCCAGCAGTAGGGGACAGGCGAACACCGGGGAGCTGTTTTTT.

This clone came up a few times. The chain recombines TRBV30 with TRBJ2-2; D is uncertain. The germline CDR1 and CDR2 sequences are GTSNPN and SVGIG (reference sequence). CDR3 length equals 12 residues. V lost 7 bases, J lost 8 bases, and 14 bases lay in between. The CDR3 nucleotides read TGTGCCTTGAAACAGCTTGGAGGGGAGCTGTTTTTT. Protein sequence: CALKQLGGELFF.